The 6 T cell receptor beta chains reported below all come from one sample, sequenced in a study of tumor-infiltrating lymphocytes in primary liver carcinoma. A constant-region primer primed TCR beta cDNA synthesis from roughly 510 ng of total RNA. TCR beta libraries came from three nested multiplex PCR rounds using slightly modified ARM-PCR. TRBV1-TRBV30 forward and Cbeta reverse primers drove the first two approximately 10-cycle rounds. TCRdb ran MiXCR on the multiplex PCR reads and lists one entry per CDR3 protein. The sample contains 250,000 to 350,000 distinct CDR3 sequences, about 50% of which appear only once. Germline DNA was also extracted, and blood RNA was taken from unsorted whole blood. Sequenced material: peripheral blood. The receptors here all came from a woman in her twenties or thirties with primary liver carcinoma and hepatitis B virus infection.

Notes on this clonotype: A read error may explain this, as a much larger clone is one base away. Without the conserved terminal phenylalanine or tryptophan, this CDR3 likely stems from a read error. V is TRBV6-5 and J is TRBJ1-1, with D unresolved. This CDR3 is 15 amino acids long. V was shortened by 0 bases and J by 0 bases, with 8 bases between the two germline ends. Germline V lookup: CDR1 MNHEY, CDR2 SVGAGI. The CDR3 region has the DNA TGTGCCAGCAGTTACTCTGCTGGTTTGAACACTGAAGCTTTCTCT. As protein: CASSYSAGLNTEAFS.

As concerns this clonotype: Because it lacks the conserved phenylalanine or tryptophan at the end, this CDR3 is likely a read error. The rearrangement links TRBV11-2 to TRBJ2-1; TRBD2 matches 9 bases. The CDR3 totals 16 residues. CDR1 is SGHAT, CDR2 FQNNGV, per germline. V dropped 4 bases and J dropped 2; count of bases not matched to a gene: 6. This CDR3 reads CASSSMGTSPYNEQFL. The CDR3 bases are TGTGCCAGCAGCTCGATGGGGACTAGCCCCTACAATGAGCAGTTCTTA.

Many counts were recorded for this clonotype. J is TRBJ2-2 and V is TRBV12-3 or TRBV12-4, with D perhaps TRBD1 (6 bases). Trimming took off 11 bases at V and 2 bases at J, with 12 bases between the two ends. This CDR3 spans 13 amino acids. The CDR3 reads CAFWTDNTGELFF. The DNA for the CDR3 is TGTGCCTTCTGGACAGATAACACCGGGGAGCTGTTTTTT.

The chain is built from TRBV30 and TRBJ2-1; 12 bases are a match to TRBD2. Looked up from germline, CDR1 is GTSNPN and CDR2 is SVGIG (reference sequence). V gave up 3 bases and J gave up 2 bases; unmatched junction bases: 8. The CDR3 runs to 17 residues. The CDR3 DNA sequence: TGTGCCTGGAGCCCGACTAGCGGGAGTTTGCCCTACAATGAGCAGTTCTTC. Its translation: CAWSPTSGSLPYNEQFF.

V gene TRBV7-3 combines with J gene TRBJ1-1, with D unresolved. This CDR3 contains 13 residues. The V end was cut by 0 bases, the J end by 4 bases, with 6 bases between. Germline V lookup: CDR1 SGHTA, CDR2 FQGTGA. DNA for the CDR3: TGTGCCAGCAGCTTAACCCCCCTCACTGAAGCTTTCTTT. Translated, it gives CASSLTPLTEAFF.

A note on this clonotype: A much larger clone differs by one base, so this may be a read error. The chain couples TRBV6-5 to TRBJ2-7; 9 bases align to TRBD2. V lost 4 bases, J lost 5 bases, and 9 bases stayed unmatched. Per the germline V gene, CDR1 is MNHEY and CDR2 is SVGAGI. This CDR3 spans 15 amino acids. CDR3 coding DNA: TGTGCCAGCAGTTCACTAGCGGGCCTAGCCGACGAGCAGTACTTC. As protein: CASSSLAGLADEQYF.